This record concerns one TCR beta chain sequence. Its antigen is unidentified. This table comes from immunoSEQ multiplex PCR, and its TCRdb copy is limited to in-frame clones, with some not included. Of around 30,000 clones detected, about nine tenths appear once; the ten largest clones hold approximately 24%. The timepoints at which blood was sampled were baseline, cycle 4 day 1, and cycle 7 day 1. Between the trimmed V and J ends, which lost 6 bases and 6 bases, there was a span of 21 bases. Germline CDR1 and CDR2: MNHNY and SVGAGI (reference sequence). CDR3 size: 15 residues. The data originate from a study of OX40 agonist ivuxolimab in advanced cancers. Notes on the study in general: Expanded clones belonging to CD8+ T cells outnumbered, on average, those of CD4+. There was clonal expansion of CD4+ and CD8+ blood T cells by week 6 at 0.1 to 3.0 mg/kg. At 0.1-3.0 mg/kg, partial responders had clonal expansion among the lowest observed.

The specimen was CD4+ or CD8+ T cells sorted from blood, collected in a trial of the OX40 agonist ivuxolimab. The chain uses TRBV6-6 and TRBJ2-7; the D is unclear. This receptor was obtained from an adult with an advanced solid tumor such as melanoma, head and neck, liver or kidney cancer. The CDR3 loop reads CASSYSTVYSREQYF. The CDR3 DNA follows: TGTGCCAGCAGCTACAGCACCGTCTATAGCCGCGAGCAGTACTTC.